Shown below are 4 T cell receptor beta chains from a single sample sequenced in a study of human T cells and chemical hapten exposure. Time point reported: pre-sensitization, week 0. This sample's treatment: therapeutic diphenylcyclopropenone sensitization with weekly scalp DPC. TCRdb re-called the RACE reads with MiXCR, one entry per CDR3 protein. This sample has 270,000 or so distinct CDR3 sequences; almost 8% occur once, and the top ten carry about 1.1%. The input for sequencing was whole blood, taken in connection with sensitization to the hapten diphenylcyclopropenone (DPC). These receptors all come from a man younger than 35 with alopecia areata. Some clones in this sample may be carry-over from other donors' samples.

The chain carries TRBV12-3 or TRBV12-4 and TRBJ1-1; the D gene is possibly TRBD1 (5 bases). V lost 10 bases, J lost 11 bases, and 20 bases lay in between. There are 12 residues in the CDR3. CDR3 amino acids: CATHSGLGRAFF. CDR3 in DNA: TGTGCCACCCACTCAGGCCTGGGGCGGGCTTTCTTT.

This clonotype was seen at least ten times. The chain links TRBV6-1 to TRBJ1-5, with D tentatively TRBD1 (5 bases). The CDR3 length is 15 residues. Germline lookup yields CDR1 MNHNS and CDR2 SASEGT. V lost 6 bases, J lost 6 bases, and 18 bases lay in between. The CDR3: CASRVRDNGGQPQHF. DNA for the CDR3: TGTGCCAGCAGAGTCCGGGATAATGGGGGTCAGCCCCAGCATTTT.

The chain is built from TRBV20-1 and TRBJ2-5; 9 bases are a match to TRBD1. Germline-derived CDR1 and CDR2 are DFQATT and SNEGSKA (reference sequence). With V trimmed by 4 bases and J by 2 bases, 8 bases remained unmatched. The CDR3 extends over 15 amino acids. CDR3 sequence (DNA): TGCAGTGCTAAGGGACTGGGACAGGGACAAGAGACCCAGTACTTC. It yields the protein CSAKGLGQGQETQYF.

The CDR3 region is CASSLGIRGAAGNTIYF. The CDR3, as DNA: TGTGCCAGCAGCTTAGGTATAAGGGGTGCGGCTGGAAACACCATATATTTT. The chain employs TRBV11-2 and TRBJ1-3; a possible D gene is TRBD1 (5 bases). CDR3 length: 17 amino acids. Per germline, CDR1 SGHAT and CDR2 FQNNGV. The V end was cut by 1 base, the J end by 2 bases, with 15 bases between.